This entry describes one T cell receptor beta chain. Its target is not known. This sample is part of a study of CD4+ T cells in melanoma. Points from the study as a whole: A reported correlation linked neoantigen-specific CD4+ T cells to CD8+, macrophage and B cell function. Neoantigen-specific CD4+ T cells in melanoma reportedly had diverse differentiation states.

This table comes from immunoSEQ multiplex PCR, and its TCRdb copy is limited to in-frame clones, with some not included. The profile shows over 100,000 clones, approximately 92% of them singletons. This CDR3 comprises 15 residues. V gave up 5 bases and J gave up 7 bases, with 17 bases separating them. Germline V gives CDR1 MDHEN, CDR2 SYDVKM. The chain is built from TRBV28 and TRBJ2-2; no definite D call. The receptor was derived from a human donor with melanoma. The sequenced sample consisted of peripheral blood. CDR3 coding DNA: TGTGCCAGCAGTATCCCGGGTCTAAGAAGCGGGGAGCTGTTTTTT. Translating it yields CASSIPGLRSGELFF.